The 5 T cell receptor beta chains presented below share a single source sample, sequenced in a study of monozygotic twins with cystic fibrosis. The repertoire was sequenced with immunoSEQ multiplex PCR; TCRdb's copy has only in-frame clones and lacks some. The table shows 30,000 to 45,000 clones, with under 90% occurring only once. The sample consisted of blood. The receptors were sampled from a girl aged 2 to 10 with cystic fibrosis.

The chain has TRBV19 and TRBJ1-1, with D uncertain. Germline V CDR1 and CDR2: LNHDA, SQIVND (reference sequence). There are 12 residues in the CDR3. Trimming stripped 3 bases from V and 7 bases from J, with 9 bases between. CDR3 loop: CASSISGSEAFF. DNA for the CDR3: TGTGCCAGTAGTATTTCGGGGAGTGAAGCTTTCTTT.

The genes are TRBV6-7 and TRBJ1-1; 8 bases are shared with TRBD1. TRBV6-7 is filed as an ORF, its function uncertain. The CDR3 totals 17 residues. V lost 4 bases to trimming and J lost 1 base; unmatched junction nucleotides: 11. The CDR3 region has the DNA TGTGCCAGCAGTTCTACGAGGACAGGGCGGAGGAACACTGAAGCTTTCTTT. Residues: CASSSTRTGRRNTEAFF.

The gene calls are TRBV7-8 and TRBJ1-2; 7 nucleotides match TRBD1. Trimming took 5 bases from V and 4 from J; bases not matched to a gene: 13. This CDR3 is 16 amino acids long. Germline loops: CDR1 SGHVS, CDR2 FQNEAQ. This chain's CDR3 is CASSDRGGLRVYGYTF. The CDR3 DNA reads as TGTGCCAGCAGCGACCGAGGGGGCCTACGAGTCTATGGCTACACCTTC.

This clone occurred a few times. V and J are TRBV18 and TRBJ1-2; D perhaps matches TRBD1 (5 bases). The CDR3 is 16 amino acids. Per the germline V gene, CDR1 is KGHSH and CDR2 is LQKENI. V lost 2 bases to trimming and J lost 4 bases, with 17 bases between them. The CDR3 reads CASSPRLPDSPYGYTF. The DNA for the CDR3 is TGTGCCAGCTCACCAAGACTCCCCGACAGTCCCTATGGCTACACCTTC.

The CDR3 DNA is TGTGCCAGTAGTATTTGGGGGGAGGGTGAGCAGTTCTTC. Translating it yields CASSIWGEGEQFF. The chain carries TRBV19 and TRBJ2-1; TRBD2 matches 7 bases. Unmatched junction bases numbered 5, after V lost 3 bases and J lost 9 bases. The CDR3 extends over 13 amino acids. The V gene's germline CDR1 is LNHDA and CDR2 SQIVND (reference sequence).